These 13 T cell receptor beta chains were all obtained from the same sample, sequenced in a study of chemoradiotherapy in HPV16-positive cancers. The method was immunoSEQ multiplex PCR; TCRdb's version includes in-frame clones alone and lacks a portion of them. The profile shows a few thousand clones, 86% of them singletons. This sample comprised tumor tissue, obtained from a patient who underwent chemoradiotherapy. These receptor sequences come from a human donor with HPV-associated anogenital cancer.

V usage is TRBV7-2 and J usage is TRBJ2-4; TRBD2 agrees at 10 bases. CDR3 length equals 15 residues. V lost 5 bases, J lost 6 bases, and 7 bases stayed unmatched. In germline, CDR1 is SGHTA, CDR2 FQGNSA. CDR3 coding DNA: TGTGCCAGCAGCCTCCCAACTAGCGGGGTAAACATTCAGTACTTC. Translated, it gives CASSLPTSGVNIQYF. Variable domain in full (rest from reference TRBV7-2 and TRBJ2-4): GAGVSQSPSNKVTEKGKDVELRCDPISGHTALYWYRQSLGQGLEFLIYFQGNSAPDKSGLPSDRFSAERTGGSVSTLTIQRTQQEDSAVYLCASSLPTSGVNIQYFGAGTRLSVL.

The chain carries TRBV7-2 and TRBJ1-1; D might be TRBD1 (5 bases). CDR3 length equals 14 residues. The V gene lost 5 bases and the J gene lost 7 bases, with 17 bases spanning the gap. Germline V gene sequence: CDR1 SGHTA, CDR2 FQGNSA. The CDR3 nucleotides read TGTGCCAGCAGCCCAGCGTCTCGGGGCCTTGAAGCTTTCTTT. Residues: CASSPASRGLEAFF.

The genes are TRBV4-3 and TRBJ2-5; D is possibly TRBD1 (5 bases). V lost 0 bases and J 6 bases, leaving 8 bases between the germline ends. Germline CDR1 is LGHNA and CDR2 is YSLEER. This CDR3 spans 13 amino acids. The CDR3: CASSQETDQTQYF. The DNA for the CDR3 is TGCGCCAGCAGCCAAGAGACAGACCAGACCCAGTACTTC.

The J gene is TRBJ2-2, the V gene TRBV28; the D call may be TRBD1 or TRBD2 (5 bases each). CDR1 is MDHEN, CDR2 SYDVKM, per germline. The CDR3 loop spans 18 amino acids. The germline V and J ends were trimmed by 2 bases and 5 bases, with 21 bases remaining between them. CDR3 DNA: TGTGCCAGCAGTTTAGGGGGTTCATGGGGGAGTCAGACCGGGGAGCTGTTTTTT. This translates into CASSLGGSWGSQTGELFF.

The chain links TRBV28 to TRBJ2-3, with TRBD2 matching 13 bases. The length of the CDR3 is 18 residues. The germline CDR1 and CDR2 sequences are MDHEN and SYDVKM. Trimming removed 1 base from V and 1 base from J; junction bases left unmatched: 5. This chain's CDR3 is CASSLSLTSGRGTDTQYF. The CDR3 DNA is TGTGCCAGCAGTTTATCCCTTACTAGCGGGAGGGGCACAGATACGCAGTATTTT. The variable domain in full, completed from reference TRBV28 and TRBJ2-3, reads DVKVTQSSRYLVKRTGEKVFLECVQDMDHENMFWYRQDPGLGLRLIYFSYDVKMKEKGDIPEGYSVSREKKERFSLILESASTNQTSMYLCASSLSLTSGRGTDTQYFGPGTRLTVL.

The CDR3 spells CASSLPNSPLHF. CDR3 sequence (DNA): TGTGCCAGCAGCTTACCGAATTCACCCCTCCACTTT. V gene TRBV7-9 combines with J gene TRBJ1-6, with D uncertain. The CDR3 consists of 12 residues. CDR1 and CDR2 (germline): SEHNR, FQNEAQ (reference sequence). V was shortened by 2 bases and J by 7 bases, with 3 bases between the two germline ends.

The genes are TRBV6-1 and TRBJ2-7; D gene ambiguous. CDR3 length: 12 amino acids. V lost 5 bases and J 9 bases, leaving 14 bases between the germline ends. The V gene's germline CDR1 is MNHNS and CDR2 SASEGT. The CDR3, as DNA: TGTGCCAGCAGTCCTTCGCAAGTCGGGCAGTACTTC. As protein: CASSPSQVGQYF.

The chain recombines TRBV7-2 with TRBJ1-5; a possible D gene is TRBD1 (5 bases). The CDR3 is 16 residues long. Deletions cut 5 bases from V and 4 bases from J, with 18 bases between. The germline CDR1 and CDR2 sequences are SGHTA and FQGNSA. CDR3 sequence reads: CASSDTGQGGNQPQHF. CDR3 in DNA: TGTGCCAGCAGCGACACAGGTCAGGGAGGGAATCAGCCCCAGCATTTT.

The rearrangement links TRBV30 to TRBJ2-7; unclear D gene. The CDR3 extends over 12 amino acids. V lost 3 bases to trimming and J lost 4 bases, with 10 bases between them. Per the germline V gene, CDR1 is GTSNPN and CDR2 is SVGIG (reference sequence). CDR3 nucleotides: TGTGCCTGGAGAAGTAACCATTACGAGCAGTACTTC. It is translated as CAWRSNHYEQYF.

The genes are TRBV6-5 and TRBJ2-1; 10 positions match TRBD2. With V trimmed by 7 bases and J by 7 bases, 4 bases remained unmatched. The CDR3 length is 13 residues. Per germline, CDR1 MNHEY and CDR2 SVGAGI. The CDR3 here is CASKGSGRNEQFF. CDR3 coding DNA: TGTGCCAGCAAGGGTAGCGGGAGGAATGAGCAGTTCTTC.

V usage is TRBV19 and J usage is TRBJ2-2; D call uncertain. CDR1 is LNHDA and CDR2 is SQIVND in the germline V gene (reference sequence). Trimming stripped 5 bases from V and 6 bases from J, with 7 bases between. This CDR3 is built from 12 residues. The CDR3 protein is CASSPESGELFF. In DNA, the CDR3 is TGTGCCAGTAGTCCGGAGTCCGGGGAGCTGTTTTTT.

The chain carries TRBV29-1 and TRBJ2-1; the match to TRBD1 covers 7 bases. Germline V gene data show CDR1 as SQVTM and CDR2 as ANQGSEA. The junction had 16 bases not matched to a gene; V was cut back by 7 bases and J by 7 bases. CDR3 length: 15 amino acids. This chain's CDR3 is CSAGDSSTRRNEQFF. CDR3 coding DNA: TGCAGCGCAGGGGACAGTTCGACCCGAAGGAATGAGCAGTTCTTC.

This chain links TRBV28 with TRBJ2-7; D remains ambiguous. CDR3 size: 11 residues. From germline, CDR1 is MDHEN and CDR2 SYDVKM. V shed 6 bases and J shed 3 bases, with 6 bases lying between them. CDR3 nucleotide sequence: TGTGCCAGCAGGCGTGACTACGAGCAGTACTTC. This codes for CASRRDYEQYF.